Described below is a single TCR beta chain sequence and its context. V lost 4 bases, J lost 3 bases, and 19 bases lay in between. Germline CDR1 SGHDT, CDR2 YYEEEE. This CDR3 spans 16 amino acids. The sample originates from a study of shared clonotypes between healthy human individuals. About the study: For every donor, three CD4 naive, three CD4 memory, two CD8 naive and one CD8 memory plates were used.

Clones were sequenced by immunoSEQ multiplex PCR, and TCRdb holds only the in-frame ones, with some missing. The repertoire has roughly 2.5 million clones, 90% to 95% of them found once; the top ten carry over 0.12%. This clonotype was obtained from a young man in good health. Sequenced material: naive CD4+ T cells sorted from blood. Regarding subset: CD45RA+ positively selected. V is TRBV5-6 and J is TRBJ1-1; weak D call: TRBD1 (5 bases). CDR3 residues: CASSVNGGIDDTEAFF. CDR3 sequence (DNA): TGTGCCAGCAGCGTGAACGGGGGGATTGACGACACTGAAGCTTTCTTT.